The 11 T cell receptor beta chains below were found in one sample sequenced in a study of blood T cell repertoires in COVID-19. TCRdb's copy holds only in-frame clones and misses some; the assay was immunoSEQ multiplex PCR. This table holds 300,000 to 400,000 clones, roughly nine tenths found once. The sequenced material came from PBMCs or T cells enriched from blood (not recorded which). These receptor sequences come from a man aged 55 to 70 who had recovered from COVID-19.

V and J are TRBV28 and TRBJ2-2; the D gene is possibly TRBD1 (7 bases). This CDR3 spans 16 amino acids. Trimming shortened V by 4 bases and J by 5 bases, and 17 bases separated the two germline ends. CDR1 is MDHEN, CDR2 SYDVKM, per germline. The DNA for the CDR3 is TGTGCCAGCAGTTCGAAGACAGGGCGGGGTACCGGGGAGCTGTTTTTT. It encodes CASSSKTGRGTGELFF.

The rearrangement links TRBV27 to TRBJ1-4; a weak D match, TRBD1 (6 bases). Trimming shortened V by 4 bases and J by 8 bases, and 17 bases separated the two germline ends. The length of the CDR3 is 15 residues. In germline, CDR1 is MNHEY, CDR2 SMNVEV (reference sequence). CDR3: CASSSKPDSWEKLFF. The CDR3 DNA is TGTGCCAGCAGTTCCAAGCCGGACAGTTGGGAAAAACTGTTTTTT.

The chain recombines TRBV5-1 with TRBJ2-1, with D unclear. The V gene's germline CDR1 is SGHRS and CDR2 YFSETQ. The CDR3 is 14 amino acids. V shed 5 bases and J shed 2 bases, with 11 bases lying between them. CDR3 DNA sequence: TGCGCCAGCAGGAACGACTTACCCTACAATGAGCAGTTCTTC. Its translation: CASRNDLPYNEQFF. Drawing the rest from reference TRBV5-1 and TRBJ2-1, the complete variable domain is KAGVTQTPRYLIKTRGQQVTLSCSPISGHRSVSWYQQTPGQGLQFLFEYFSETQRNKGNFPGRFSGRQFSNSRSEMNVSTLELGDSALYLCASRNDLPYNEQFFGPGTRLTVL.

The genes are TRBV2 and TRBJ2-3; 11 positions agree with TRBD2. The J segment lost 1 base and the V segment lost 3 bases, leaving 0 bases of the junction unmatched. The CDR3 loop spans 15 amino acids. In germline, CDR1 is SNHLY, CDR2 FYNNEI. The CDR3 sequence: CASSEGLAGTDTQYF. The CDR3 DNA follows: TGTGCCAGCAGTGAGGGACTAGCGGGCACAGATACGCAGTATTTT.

The chain joins TRBV28 to TRBJ2-2; TRBD2 matches at 9 bases. The CDR3 loop spans 16 amino acids. With 4 bases clipped from V and 5 bases from J, the junction kept 8 bases outside the gene matches. In germline, CDR1 is MDHEN, CDR2 SYDVKM. Here the CDR3 DNA reads TGTGCCAGCAGTTCTCATAGCGGGAGATGGACCGGGGAGCTGTTTTTT. Amino acids: CASSSHSGRWTGELFF.

The chain joins TRBV7-3 to TRBJ1-2, with 7 bases matching TRBD1. CDR3 length equals 15 residues. Germline V gene sequence: CDR1 SGHTA, CDR2 FQGTGA. The ends lost 0 bases at V and 2 bases at J; junction bases unmatched: 3. In DNA form, the CDR3 reads TGTGCCAGCAGCTTAACAGGGGGCGCCAACTATGGCTACACCTTC. Translation: CASSLTGGANYGYTF.

The V and J genes are TRBV18 and TRBJ2-5; 7 bases match TRBD1. The CDR3 totals 16 residues. Trimming cost V 2 bases and J 1 base; bases outside gene matches: 7. Germline loops: CDR1 KGHSH, CDR2 LQKENI. The CDR3 nucleotides are TGTGCCAGCTCACCAATGCCGGGACAGCCCCAAGAGACCCAGTACTTC. Translating it yields CASSPMPGQPQETQYF.

The gene calls are TRBV18 and TRBJ1-5, with D perhaps TRBD1 (6 bases). The CDR3 consists of 14 residues. V shed 4 bases and J shed 4 bases, with 11 bases lying between them. The germline V gene encodes CDR1 KGHSH and CDR2 LQKENI. The CDR3 sequence: CASSRLRGNQPQHF. The DNA for the CDR3 is TGTGCCAGCTCACGTCTGAGGGGGAATCAGCCCCAGCATTTT.

The chain uses TRBV19 and TRBJ1-3; D is unresolved. Germline V gene lookup returns CDR1 LNHDA and CDR2 SQIVND (reference sequence). V lost 4 bases and J 0 bases, leaving 13 bases between the germline ends. This CDR3 is built from 16 residues. CDR3 bases: TGTGCCAGTAGTAACCGGGGAGGAATCTCTGGAAACACCATATATTTT. It specifies CASSNRGGISGNTIYF.

The sample holds one count of this clone. The chain recombines TRBV9 with TRBJ1-1, with 8 bases that match TRBD1. The CDR3 is 15 residues long. V was pared by 2 bases and J by 8 bases, with 11 bases of the junction left unmatched. Germline V gives CDR1 SGDLS, CDR2 YYNGEE. This CDR3 reads CASSVVLTGVEEAFF. Written as DNA, the CDR3 is TGTGCCAGCAGCGTCGTCCTGACAGGGGTAGAGGAAGCTTTCTTT.

The V gene is TRBV19, the J gene TRBJ1-5, with D perhaps TRBD1 (6 bases). The CDR3 is made up of 12 amino acids. Germline V gives CDR1 LNHDA, CDR2 SQIVND (reference sequence). Trimming took 7 bases from V and 8 from J, leaving 12 bases between them. CDR3 amino acids: CASTTGYEPQHF. The CDR3 region has the DNA TGTGCCAGTACCACAGGGTACGAGCCCCAGCATTTT.